This T cell receptor beta chain is from a study of T cell responses to AZD1222 COVID-19 vaccine. General study results and limits: Spike-specific TCR breadth rose after two AZD1222 doses, and depth rose as well.

The table came from immunoSEQ multiplex PCR; TCRdb's copy has only in-frame clones and leaves some out. The sample shows around 120,000 clones, under 85% of them seen only once. This CDR3 region has 14 residues. The V gene's germline CDR1 is MRHNA and CDR2 SNTAGT. J gave up 6 bases and V 4 bases, and 2 bases lay outside the gene matches. There are a few counts of this clone. The antigen remains unidentified. The chain couples TRBV6-4 to TRBJ2-1; 11 bases are shared with TRBD2. This specimen consisted of peripheral blood, obtained on day 0 of AZD1222 vaccination. The TCR comes from an adult in good health. As DNA, the CDR3 is TGTGCCAGCAGTGCAACTAGCGGGGGCAATGAGCAGTTCTTC. Translated, it gives CASSATSGGNEQFF.